The clone carrying this TCR beta chain turned up a few times. V shed 0 bases, J shed 1 base, and the junction held 2 bases outside the gene matches. The CDR3 extends over 15 amino acids. The germline gives CDR1 LGHNA, CDR2 YSLEER. These data come from a study of cytomegalovirus exposure and HLA in healthy donors. With 60 Vbeta and 13 Jbeta primers, the PCR was carried out. Measured with immunoSEQ multiplex PCR; TCRdb has only the in-frame clones, and not every one. Of fewer than 200,000 clones listed, roughly 77% are singletons. The TCR was taken from a man aged 40-49 years in good health and CMV-seropositive. The sequencing sample was made of PBMCs. The chain links TRBV4-3 to TRBJ1-1, with TRBD1 matching over 7 bases. The DNA for the CDR3 is TGCGCCAGCAGCCAAGAGGGGGACAGGAACACTGAAGCTTTCTTT. Its translation: CASSQEGDRNTEAFF.